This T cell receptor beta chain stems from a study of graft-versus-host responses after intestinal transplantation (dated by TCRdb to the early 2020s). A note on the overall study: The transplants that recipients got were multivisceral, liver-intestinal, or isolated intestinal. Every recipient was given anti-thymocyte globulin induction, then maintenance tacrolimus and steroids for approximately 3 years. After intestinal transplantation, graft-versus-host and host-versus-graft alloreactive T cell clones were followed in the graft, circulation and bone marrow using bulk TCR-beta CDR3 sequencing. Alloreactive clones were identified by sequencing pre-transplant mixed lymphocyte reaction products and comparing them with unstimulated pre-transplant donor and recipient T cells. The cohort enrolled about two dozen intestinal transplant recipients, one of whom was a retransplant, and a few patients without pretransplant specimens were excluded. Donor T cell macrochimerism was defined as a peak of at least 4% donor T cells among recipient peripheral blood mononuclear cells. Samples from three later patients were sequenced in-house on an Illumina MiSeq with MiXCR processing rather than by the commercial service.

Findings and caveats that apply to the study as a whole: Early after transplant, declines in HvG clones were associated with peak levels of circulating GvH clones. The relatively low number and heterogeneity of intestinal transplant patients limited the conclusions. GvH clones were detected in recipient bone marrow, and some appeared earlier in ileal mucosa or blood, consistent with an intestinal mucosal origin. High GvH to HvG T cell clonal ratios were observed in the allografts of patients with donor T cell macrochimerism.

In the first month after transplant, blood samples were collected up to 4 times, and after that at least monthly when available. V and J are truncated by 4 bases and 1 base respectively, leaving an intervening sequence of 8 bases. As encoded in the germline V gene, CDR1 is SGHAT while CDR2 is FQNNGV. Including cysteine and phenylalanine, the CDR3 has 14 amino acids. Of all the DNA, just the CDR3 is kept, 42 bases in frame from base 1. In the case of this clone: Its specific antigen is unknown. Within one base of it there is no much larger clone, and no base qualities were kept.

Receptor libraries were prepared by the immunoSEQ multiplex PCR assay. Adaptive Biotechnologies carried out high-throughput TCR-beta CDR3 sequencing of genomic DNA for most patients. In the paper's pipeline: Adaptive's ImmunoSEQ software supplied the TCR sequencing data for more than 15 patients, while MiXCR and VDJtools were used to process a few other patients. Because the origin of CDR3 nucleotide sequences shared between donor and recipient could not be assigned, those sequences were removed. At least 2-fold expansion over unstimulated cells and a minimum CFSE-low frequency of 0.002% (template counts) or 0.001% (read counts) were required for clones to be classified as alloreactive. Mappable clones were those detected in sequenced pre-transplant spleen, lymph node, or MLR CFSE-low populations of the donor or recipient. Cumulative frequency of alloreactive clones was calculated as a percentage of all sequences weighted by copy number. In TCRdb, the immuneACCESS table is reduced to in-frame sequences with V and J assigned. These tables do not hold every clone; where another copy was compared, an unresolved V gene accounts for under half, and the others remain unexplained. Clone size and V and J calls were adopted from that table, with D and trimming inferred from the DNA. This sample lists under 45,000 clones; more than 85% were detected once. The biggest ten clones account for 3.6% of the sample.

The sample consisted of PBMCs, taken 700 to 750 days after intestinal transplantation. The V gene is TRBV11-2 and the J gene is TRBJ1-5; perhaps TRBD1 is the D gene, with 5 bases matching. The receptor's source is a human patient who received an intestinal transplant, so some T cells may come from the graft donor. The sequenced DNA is TGTGCCAGCAGCTCGGGGGGGAGCAATCAGCCCCAGCATTTT. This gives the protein CASSSGGSNQPQHF.